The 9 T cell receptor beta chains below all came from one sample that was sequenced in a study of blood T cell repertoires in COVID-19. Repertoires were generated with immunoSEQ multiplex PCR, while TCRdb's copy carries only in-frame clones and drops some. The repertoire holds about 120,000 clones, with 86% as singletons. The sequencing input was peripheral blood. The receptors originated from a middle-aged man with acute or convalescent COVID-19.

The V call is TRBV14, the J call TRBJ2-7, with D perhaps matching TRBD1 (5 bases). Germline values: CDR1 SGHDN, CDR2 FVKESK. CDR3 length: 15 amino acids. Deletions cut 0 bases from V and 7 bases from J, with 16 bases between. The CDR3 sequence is CASSQDQRGIREQYF. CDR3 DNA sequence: TGTGCCAGCAGCCAAGATCAAAGGGGTATTCGGGAGCAGTACTTC. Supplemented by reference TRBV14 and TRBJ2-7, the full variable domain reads EAGVTQFPSHSVIEKGQTVTLRCDPISGHDNLYWYRRVMGKEIKFLLHFVKESKQDESGMPNNRFLAERTGGTYSTLKVQPAELEDSGVYFCASSQDQRGIREQYFGPGTRLTVT.

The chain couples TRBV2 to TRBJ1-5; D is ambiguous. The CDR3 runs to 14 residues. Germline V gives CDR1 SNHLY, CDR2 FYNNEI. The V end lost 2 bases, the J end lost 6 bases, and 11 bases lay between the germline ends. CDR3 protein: CASSERSQAQPQHF. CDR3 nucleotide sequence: TGTGCCAGCAGTGAAAGGTCTCAGGCTCAGCCCCAGCATTTT.

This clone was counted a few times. CDR3 residues: CASSLAPADTQYF. Written as DNA, the CDR3 is TGTGCCAGCAGTTTGGCCCCTGCAGATACGCAGTATTTT. The chain uses TRBV27 and TRBJ2-3, with D unresolved. There are 13 residues in the CDR3. Trimming pared 3 bases from V and 4 bases from J, leaving 8 bases between. The germline CDR1 and CDR2 sequences are MNHEY and SMNVEV (reference sequence).

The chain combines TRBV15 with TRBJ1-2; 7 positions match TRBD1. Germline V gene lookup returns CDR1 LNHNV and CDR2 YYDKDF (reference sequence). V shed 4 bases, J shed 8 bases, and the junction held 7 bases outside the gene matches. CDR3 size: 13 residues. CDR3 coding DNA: TGTGCCACCAGCACGACAGGGCAGGAAGGCTACACCTTC. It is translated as CATSTTGQEGYTF.

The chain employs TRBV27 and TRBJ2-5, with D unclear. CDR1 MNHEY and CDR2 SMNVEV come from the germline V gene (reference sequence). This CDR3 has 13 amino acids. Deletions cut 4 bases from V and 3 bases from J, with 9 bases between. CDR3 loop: CASSYTEEETQYF. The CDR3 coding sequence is TGTGCCAGCAGTTATACCGAGGAAGAGACCCAGTACTTC.

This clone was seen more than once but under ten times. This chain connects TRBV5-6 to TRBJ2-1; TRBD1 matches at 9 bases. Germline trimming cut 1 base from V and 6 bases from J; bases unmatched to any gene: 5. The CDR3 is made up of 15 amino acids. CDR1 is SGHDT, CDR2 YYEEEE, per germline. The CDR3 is CASSLRGQGRNEQFF. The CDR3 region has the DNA TGTGCCAGCAGCTTGAGGGGACAGGGTCGCAATGAGCAGTTCTTC.

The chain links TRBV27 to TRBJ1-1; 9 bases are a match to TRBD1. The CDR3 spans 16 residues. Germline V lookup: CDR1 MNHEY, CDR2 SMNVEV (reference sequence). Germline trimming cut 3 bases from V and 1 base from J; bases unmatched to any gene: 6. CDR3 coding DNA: TGTGCCAGCAGTTTCCGGGACAGGGCTGAGAACACTGAAGCTTTCTTT. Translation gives CASSFRDRAENTEAFF.

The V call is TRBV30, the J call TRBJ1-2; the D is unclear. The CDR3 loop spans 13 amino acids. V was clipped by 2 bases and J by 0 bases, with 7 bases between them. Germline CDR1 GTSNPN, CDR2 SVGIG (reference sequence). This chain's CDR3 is CAWSWSSNYGYTF. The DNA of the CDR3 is TGTGCCTGGAGTTGGAGTTCTAACTATGGCTACACCTTC.

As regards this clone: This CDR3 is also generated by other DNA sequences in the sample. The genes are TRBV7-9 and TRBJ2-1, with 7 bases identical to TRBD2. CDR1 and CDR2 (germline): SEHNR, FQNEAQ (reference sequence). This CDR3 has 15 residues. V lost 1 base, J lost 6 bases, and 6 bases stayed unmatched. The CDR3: CASSLGAGVRNEQFF. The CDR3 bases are TGTGCCAGCAGCTTAGGGGCGGGAGTCCGCAATGAGCAGTTCTTC.